This T cell receptor beta chain was sequenced in a study of blood T cell repertoires in COVID-19 (dated by TCRdb to 2018 to 2020). Some background on the complete study: Samples covering the acute and convalescent phases of COVID-19 were provided by collaborators in the United States, Italy and Spain. The prospective study material was composed of cDNA or gDNA derived from T cells, B-cell-depleted T cells, or PBMCs. Deeply sampled blood TCRbeta repertoires from subjects exposed to, actively infected with, or recovered from COVID-19 were included in the dataset. The repertoires were made available in a free public database intended to serve as a resource for research on the immune response to SARS-CoV-2. The samples were drawn from two sources: the first 160 participants of the ongoing ImmuneRACE study, and 1,254 subjects contributed by 6 global collaborators. Sample metadata almost always included a de-identified subject ID, COVID-19 status, age in years and sex. Where HLA class I and class II types were available, the types were taken from metadata supplied by the sample provider, not from assay-based typing.

Details on this clone: The target of this receptor is not known. There are no base qualities to consult, and no much larger clone falls within one base.

Collaborating institutions collected whole blood in K2EDTA tubes following their own protocols. Collaborator samples were shipped for TCRbeta analysis as frozen whole blood, isolated PBMCs, or DNA extracted from either sample type. The immunoSEQ Assay, a bias-controlled multiplex PCR, was used to amplify TCRbeta CDR3 regions from genomic DNA. The authors' pipeline ran thus. The number of nucleated cells in each sample was estimated from the amplification of reference gene primers within the assay. To quantify the absolute abundance of each unique TCRbeta CDR3 rearrangement, sequence reads were collapsed and filtered. Productive Simpson clonality was computed per sample as the square root of Simpson's diversity index over productive rearrangements. As stored in TCRdb, this immuneACCESS dataset retains in-frame rearrangements with V and J assigned. A fraction of the clones does not appear; measured against another copy, unresolved V genes explain less than half of the discrepancy, and the remainder lacks a known reason. The V and J calls and clone size were taken over from that table, and D and trimming were inferred from the DNA. Recorded for this sample are 100,000 to 120,000 clones; about 87% of them occurred a single time. The ten largest make up 4% to 5.5% of the sample.

As encoded in the germline V gene, CDR1 is SGHRS while CDR2 is YFSETQ. Trimmed from V: 3 bases; trimmed from J: 1 base; junction bases lacking a gene match: 4. Including cysteine and phenylalanine, the CDR3 has 15 amino acids. The kept DNA is CDR3 alone, 45 bases in frame from the first base. Study-wide findings and limitations: How much clinical and demographic metadata was included differed by source and by participant, and the metadata was provided uncurated.

Recombination linked TRBV5-1 to TRBJ1-1; TRBD1 agrees with 9 junctional bases. The specimen was peripheral blood. This clonotype was sampled from a woman in her forties or fifties with acute or convalescent COVID-19. The DNA sequence is TGCGCCAGCAGCTCCACAGGGGGCTCGAACACTGAAGCTTTCTTT. It translates as CASSSTGGSNTEAFF.